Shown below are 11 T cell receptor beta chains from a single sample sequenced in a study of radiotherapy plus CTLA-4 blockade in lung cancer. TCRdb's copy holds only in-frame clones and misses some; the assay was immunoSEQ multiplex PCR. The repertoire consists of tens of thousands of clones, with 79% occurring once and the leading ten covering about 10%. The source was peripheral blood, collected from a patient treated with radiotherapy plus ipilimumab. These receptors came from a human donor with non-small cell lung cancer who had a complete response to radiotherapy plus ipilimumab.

The CDR3 sequence: CASKRQMNTEAFF. The CDR3 nucleotides are TGTGCCAGCAAGAGACAGATGAACACTGAAGCTTTCTTT. This rearrangement joins TRBV6-5 to TRBJ1-1; a possible D gene is TRBD1 (5 bases). Germline loops: CDR1 MNHEY, CDR2 SVGAGI. Trimming pared 7 bases from V and 0 bases from J, leaving 9 bases between. The CDR3 has 13 amino acids.

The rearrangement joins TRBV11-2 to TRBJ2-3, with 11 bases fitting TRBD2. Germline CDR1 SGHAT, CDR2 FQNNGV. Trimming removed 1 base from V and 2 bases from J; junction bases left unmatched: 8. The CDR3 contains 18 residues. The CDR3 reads CASSLALAGGPHTDTQYF. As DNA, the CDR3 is TGTGCCAGCAGCTTAGCCCTAGCGGGGGGTCCACACACAGATACGCAGTATTTT. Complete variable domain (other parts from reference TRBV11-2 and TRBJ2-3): EAGVAQSPRYKIIEKRQSVAFWCNPISGHATLYWYQQILGQGPKLLIQFQNNGVVDDSQLPKDRFSAERLKGVDSTLKIQPAKLEDSAVYLCASSLALAGGPHTDTQYFGPGTRLTVL.

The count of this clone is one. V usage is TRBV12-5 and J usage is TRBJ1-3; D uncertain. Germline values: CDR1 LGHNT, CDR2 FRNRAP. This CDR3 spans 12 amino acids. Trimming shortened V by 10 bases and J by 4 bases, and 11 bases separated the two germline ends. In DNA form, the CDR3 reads TGTGCTACCTCCGCCGGCGGAAACACCATATATTTT. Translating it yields CATSAGGNTIYF.

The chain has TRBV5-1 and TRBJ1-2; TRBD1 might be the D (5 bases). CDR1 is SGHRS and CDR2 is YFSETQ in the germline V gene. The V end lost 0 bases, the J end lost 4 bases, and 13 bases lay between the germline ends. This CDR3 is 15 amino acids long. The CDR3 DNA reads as TGCGCCAGCAGCTTGGCTCGTGGGACTCTCTATGGCTACACCTTC. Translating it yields CASSLARGTLYGYTF. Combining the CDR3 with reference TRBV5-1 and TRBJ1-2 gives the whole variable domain KAGVTQTPRYLIKTRGQQVTLSCSPISGHRSVSWYQQTPGQGLQFLFEYFSETQRNKGNFPGRFSGRQFSNSRSEMNVSTLELGDSALYLCASSLARGTLYGYTFGSGTRLTVV.

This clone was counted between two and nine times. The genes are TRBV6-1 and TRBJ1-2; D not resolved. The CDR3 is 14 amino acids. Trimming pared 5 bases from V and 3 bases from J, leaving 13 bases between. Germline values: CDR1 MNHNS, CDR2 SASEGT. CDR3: CASSLQPEDYGYTF. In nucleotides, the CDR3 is TGTGCCAGCAGTCTTCAACCCGAGGACTATGGCTACACCTTC.

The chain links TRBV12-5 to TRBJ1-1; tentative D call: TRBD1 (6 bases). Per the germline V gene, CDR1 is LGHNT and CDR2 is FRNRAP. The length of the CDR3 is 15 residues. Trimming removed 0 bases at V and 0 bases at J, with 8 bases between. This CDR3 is CASGLVRGLNTEAFF. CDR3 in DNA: TGTGCTAGTGGTTTGGTAAGGGGGTTGAACACTGAAGCTTTCTTT.

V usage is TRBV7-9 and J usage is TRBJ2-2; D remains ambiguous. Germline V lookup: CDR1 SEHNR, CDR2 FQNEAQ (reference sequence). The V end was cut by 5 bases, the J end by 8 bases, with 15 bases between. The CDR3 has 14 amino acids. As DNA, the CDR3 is TGTGCCAGCAGCGATGGGATTGTCAGAGGGGAGCTGTTTTTT. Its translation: CASSDGIVRGELFF.

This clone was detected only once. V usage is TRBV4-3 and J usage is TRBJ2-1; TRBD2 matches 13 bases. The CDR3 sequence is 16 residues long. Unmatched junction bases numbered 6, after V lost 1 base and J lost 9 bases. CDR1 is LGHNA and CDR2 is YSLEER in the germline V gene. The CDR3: CASSQGGLAGASEQFF. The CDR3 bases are TGCGCCAGCAGCCAAGGAGGACTAGCGGGAGCTAGTGAGCAGTTCTTC.

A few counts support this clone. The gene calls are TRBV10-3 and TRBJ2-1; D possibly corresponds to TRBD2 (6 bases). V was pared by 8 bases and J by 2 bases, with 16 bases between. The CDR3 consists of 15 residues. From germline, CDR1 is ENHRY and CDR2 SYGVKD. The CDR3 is CAIRATGEPYNEQFF. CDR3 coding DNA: TGTGCCATCCGGGCGACGGGGGAACCCTACAATGAGCAGTTCTTC.

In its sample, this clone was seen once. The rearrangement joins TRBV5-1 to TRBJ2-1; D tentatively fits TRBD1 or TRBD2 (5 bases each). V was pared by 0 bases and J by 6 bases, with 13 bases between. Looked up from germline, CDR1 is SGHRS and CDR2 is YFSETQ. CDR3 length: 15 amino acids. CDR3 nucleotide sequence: TGCGCCAGCAGCTTGGGGGGGATTTCCCCCAATGAGCAGTTCTTC. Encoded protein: CASSLGGISPNEQFF.

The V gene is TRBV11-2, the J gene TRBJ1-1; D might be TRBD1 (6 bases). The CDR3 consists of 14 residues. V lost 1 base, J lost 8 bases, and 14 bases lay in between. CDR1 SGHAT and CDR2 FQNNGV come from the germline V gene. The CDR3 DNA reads TGTGCCAGCAGCTTAGGTCGGACAGACAGAGAAGCTTTCTTT. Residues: CASSLGRTDREAFF.